A single sample gave rise to the 8 T cell receptor beta chains below, sequenced in a study of blood T cell repertoires in COVID-19. Data came from immunoSEQ multiplex PCR; TCRdb stores just in-frame clones and leaves some out. The sample lists some 270,000 clones; roughly 88% were seen once. The source material was PBMCs or T cells enriched from blood (not recorded which). Receptors originate from a woman in her thirties who had recovered from COVID-19.

The chain links TRBV7-9 to TRBJ1-3; 7 positions agree with TRBD1. The CDR3 has 16 residues. V lost 5 bases to trimming and J lost 6 bases; unmatched junction nucleotides: 13. Germline V CDR1 and CDR2: SEHNR, FQNEAQ (reference sequence). The CDR3 sequence: CASSPQRTGGTNTIYF. DNA of the CDR3: TGTGCCAGCAGCCCACAGAGGACAGGAGGAACAAACACCATATATTTT.

The chain is built from TRBV7-7 and TRBJ2-5, with 9 positions matching TRBD2. Germline CDR1 and CDR2: SSHAT and FNYEAQ (reference sequence). The CDR3 totals 14 residues. V was pared by 5 bases and J by 3 bases, with 4 bases of the junction left unmatched. For the CDR3, the DNA is TGTGCCAGCAGCCCCTCTAGCGGGGAAGAGACCCAGTACTTC. It translates to CASSPSSGEETQYF.

The rearrangement joins TRBV3-1 (or the pseudogene TRBV3-2) to TRBJ2-7; TRBD1 matches 9 bases. The CDR3 consists of 15 residues. In germline, CDR1 is LGHDT, CDR2 YNNKEL (reference sequence). The ends lost 4 bases at V and 2 bases at J; junction bases unmatched: 6. The CDR3 coding sequence is TGTGCCAGCAGCCTTGGGACAGGGAGCCCCTACGAGCAGTACTTC. Protein: CASSLGTGSPYEQYF.

The rearrangement uses TRBV7-6 and TRBJ2-7; no reliable D call. CDR3 size: 15 residues. Trimming took 5 bases from V and 1 from J, leaving 15 bases between them. Per the germline V gene, CDR1 is SGHVS and CDR2 is FNYEAQ. The CDR3 loop reads CASSPTVQESYEQYF. The CDR3 region has the DNA TGTGCCAGCAGCCCCACGGTCCAGGAATCCTACGAGCAGTACTTC.

The chain joins TRBV18 to TRBJ1-5; D not certain. Germline CDR1 is KGHSH and CDR2 is LQKENI. V was clipped by 3 bases and J by 0 bases, with 9 bases between them. CDR3 length: 15 amino acids. The chain's CDR3 is CASSPLGGSNQPQHF. As DNA, the CDR3 is TGTGCCAGCTCACCGTTAGGAGGTAGCAATCAGCCCCAGCATTTT.

This rearrangement joins TRBV6-6 to TRBJ1-2; 7 bases fit TRBD1. Trimming took 6 bases from V and 0 from J; bases not matched to a gene: 16. CDR1 and CDR2 (germline): MNHNY, SVGAGI (reference sequence). The CDR3 length is 18 residues. For the CDR3, the DNA is TGTGCCAGCAGCCGAGCGGGGACAGCTACAAAAGCTAACTATGGCTACACCTTC. Its protein is CASSRAGTATKANYGYTF.

The DNA of the CDR3 is TGCGCCAGCAGTGACAGGGTCAATGAAAAACTGTTTTTT. Its protein product is CASSDRVNEKLFF. The chain recombines TRBV10-2 with TRBJ1-4; D perhaps matches TRBD1 (5 bases). V gave up 3 bases and J gave up 5 bases, with 7 bases separating them. The CDR3 is 13 residues long. CDR1 is WSHSY and CDR2 is SAAADI in the germline V gene.

The chain's CDR3 is CASSPGQGTNYGYTF. CDR3 sequence (DNA): TGTGCCAGCAGCCCAGGACAGGGAACTAACTATGGCTACACCTTC. The V gene is TRBV7-2, the J gene TRBJ1-2, with 8 bases identical to TRBD1. CDR1 and CDR2 (germline): SGHTA, FQGNSA. V lost 5 bases, J lost 0 bases, and 5 bases stayed unmatched. The CDR3 totals 15 residues.